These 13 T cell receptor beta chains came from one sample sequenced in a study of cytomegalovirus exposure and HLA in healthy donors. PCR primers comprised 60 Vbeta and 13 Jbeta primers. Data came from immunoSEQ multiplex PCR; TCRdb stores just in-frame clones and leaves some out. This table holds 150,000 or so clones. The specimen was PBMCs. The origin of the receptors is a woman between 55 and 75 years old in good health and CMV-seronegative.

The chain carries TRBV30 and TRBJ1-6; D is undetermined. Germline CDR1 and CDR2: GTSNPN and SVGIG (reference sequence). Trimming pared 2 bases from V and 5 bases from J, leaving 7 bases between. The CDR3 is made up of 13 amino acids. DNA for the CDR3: TGTGCCTGGAGTATCCGAGATAATTCACCCCTCCACTTT. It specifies CAWSIRDNSPLHF.

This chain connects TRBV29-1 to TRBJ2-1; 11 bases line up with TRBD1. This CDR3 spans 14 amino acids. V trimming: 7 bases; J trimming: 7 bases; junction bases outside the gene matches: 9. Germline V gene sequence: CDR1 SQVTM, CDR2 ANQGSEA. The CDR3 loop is CSAKGQGDRNEQFF. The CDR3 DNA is TGCAGCGCTAAGGGACAGGGGGATCGAAATGAGCAGTTCTTC.

The CDR3 DNA is TGCGCCAGCAGCCCCGGGGTCACAGATACGCAGTATTTT. Translating gives CASSPGVTDTQYF. The rearrangement links TRBV5-1 to TRBJ2-3; weak D call: TRBD2 (5 bases). The ends were cut back, 4 bases at V and 2 bases at J, with 8 bases in the middle. Germline assignment: CDR1 SGHRS and CDR2 YFSETQ. The CDR3 spans 13 residues.

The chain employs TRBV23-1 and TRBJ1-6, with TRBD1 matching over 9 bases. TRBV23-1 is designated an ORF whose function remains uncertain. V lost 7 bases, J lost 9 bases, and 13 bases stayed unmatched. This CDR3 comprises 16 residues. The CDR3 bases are TGCGCCAGCAAACCAATACCGGGACAGGGTATTTCACCCCTCCACTTT. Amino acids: CASKPIPGQGISPLHF.

CDR3 nucleotide sequence: TGTGCCAGCAGCTTGGTAGGGACAGGGGGCTTGAACACTGAAGCTTTCTTT. Amino acid sequence: CASSLVGTGGLNTEAFF. The chain joins TRBV5-6 to TRBJ1-1, with TRBD1 identical over 12 bases. J lost 0 bases, V lost 0 bases, and 3 bases had no gene match. Germline V gene lookup returns CDR1 SGHDT and CDR2 YYEEEE. The CDR3 contains 17 residues.

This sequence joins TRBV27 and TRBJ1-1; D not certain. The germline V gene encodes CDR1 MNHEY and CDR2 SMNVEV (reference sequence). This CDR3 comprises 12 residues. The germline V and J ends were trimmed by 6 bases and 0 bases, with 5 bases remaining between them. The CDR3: CASSGVNTEAFF. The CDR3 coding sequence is TGTGCCAGCAGCGGGGTGAACACTGAAGCTTTCTTT.

CDR3 DNA sequence: TGTGCCAGCAGCTTAGTCTCCGAGGAAAAGCGGGGCAATGAGCAGTTCTTC. Translation gives CASSLVSEEKRGNEQFF. This sequence joins TRBV11-3 and TRBJ2-1; 7 bases line up with TRBD2. Germline CDR1 and CDR2: SGHNT and YENEEA. The CDR3 spans 17 residues. V dropped 1 base and J dropped 6; count of bases not matched to a gene: 12.

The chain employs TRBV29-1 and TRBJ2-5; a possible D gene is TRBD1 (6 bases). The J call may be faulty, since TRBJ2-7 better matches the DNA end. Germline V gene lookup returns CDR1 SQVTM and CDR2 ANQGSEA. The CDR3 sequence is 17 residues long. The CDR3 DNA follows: TGCAGCGTTAGCGACTCCACAGGGTTTGGCGGATCCGGCGAGCAGTACTTC. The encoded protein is CSVSDSTGFGGSGEQYF.

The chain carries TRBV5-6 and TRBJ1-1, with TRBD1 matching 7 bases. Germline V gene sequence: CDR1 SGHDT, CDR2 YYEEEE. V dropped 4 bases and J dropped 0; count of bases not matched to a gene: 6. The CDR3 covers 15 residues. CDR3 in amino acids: CASSLGQVMNTEAFF. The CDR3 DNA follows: TGTGCCAGCAGCCTAGGACAGGTAATGAACACTGAAGCTTTCTTT.

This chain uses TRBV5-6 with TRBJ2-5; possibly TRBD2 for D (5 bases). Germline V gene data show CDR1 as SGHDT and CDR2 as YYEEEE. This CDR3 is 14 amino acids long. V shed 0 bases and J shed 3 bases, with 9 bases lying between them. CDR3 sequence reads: CASSLGLGEETQYF. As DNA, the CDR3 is TGTGCCAGCAGCTTGGGGCTGGGAGAAGAGACCCAGTACTTC.

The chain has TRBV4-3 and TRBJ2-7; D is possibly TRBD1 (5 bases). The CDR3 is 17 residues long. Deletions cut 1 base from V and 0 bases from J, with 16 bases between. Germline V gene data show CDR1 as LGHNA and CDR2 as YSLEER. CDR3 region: CASSQGSTGRSSYEQYF. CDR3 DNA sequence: TGCGCCAGCAGCCAAGGGTCAACAGGTAGAAGCTCCTACGAGCAGTACTTC.

CDR3 in amino acids: CASRSWLAGVNEQFF. CDR3 coding DNA: TGTGCCAGCAGATCATGGCTAGCGGGGGTTAATGAGCAGTTCTTC. The rearrangement links TRBV6-6 to TRBJ2-1; 10 bases fit TRBD2. The CDR3 runs 15 residues. CDR1 and CDR2 from the germline V gene are MNHNY and SVGAGI (reference sequence). Trimming cost V 6 bases and J 7 bases; bases outside gene matches: 9.

The CDR3 loop reads CASSYSGQAEAFF. DNA of the CDR3: TGTGCCAGCAGTTACTCCGGACAGGCCGAAGCTTTCTTT. This chain uses TRBV6-5 with TRBJ1-1, with 7 bases lining up with TRBD1. Germline CDR1 MNHEY, CDR2 SVGAGI. V shed 0 bases, J shed 8 bases, and the junction held 3 bases outside the gene matches. This CDR3 contains 13 residues.